The 27 T cell receptor beta chains reported below all come from one sample, sequenced in a study of T cells in Graves' hyperthyroidism and ophthalmopathy. Using RNA transcripts as the source, TCR beta CDR3 regions were amplified. HTBI primers drove first-round RT-PCR of the TCR CDR3. TCRdb re-analysed the multiplex PCR reads in MiXCR, keeping a single row per CDR3 protein. The sample gives a few hundred thousand distinct CDR3 sequences, around 15% of which show up once; approximately 15% is in the top ten. The sample consisted of blood. The receptors stem from a woman between 35 and 50 years old with Graves' hyperthyroidism.

The chain links TRBV20-1 to TRBJ2-7; 8 bases agree with TRBD2. Looked up from germline, CDR1 is DFQATT and CDR2 is SNEGSKA (reference sequence). The CDR3 has 13 residues. Trimming at V came to 4 bases and at J to 3 bases, leaving 5 bases not matched to a gene. This CDR3 is CSATGLANYEQYF. The DNA of the CDR3 is TGCAGTGCTACCGGACTAGCAAACTACGAGCAGTACTTC.

The sample holds a few counts of this clonotype. The genes are TRBV20-1 and TRBJ1-2, with D perhaps TRBD1 (5 bases). Between the trimmed V and J ends, which lost 6 bases and 8 bases, there was a span of 22 bases. Germline-derived CDR1 and CDR2 are DFQATT and SNEGSKA (reference sequence). The CDR3 totals 14 residues. This CDR3 reads CSANGQGRNQGYTF. CDR3 nucleotide sequence: TGCAGTGCAAACGGCCAGGGCCGGAATCAGGGCTACACCTTC.

CDR3 in amino acids: CASSRYGTVDGYTF. The CDR3 DNA reads as TGTGCCAGCAGTCGATACGGGACAGTTGATGGCTACACCTTC. This chain uses TRBV6-2 or TRBV6-3 with TRBJ1-2; 7 bases align to TRBD1. The trim removed 5 bases at V and 6 bases at J, leaving 9 bases unmatched. Germline V gene lookup returns CDR1 MNHEY and CDR2 SVGEGT. The CDR3 has 14 residues.

This clonotype came up a few times. This sequence joins TRBV27 and TRBJ2-3; 7 nucleotides line up with TRBD2. Trimming took 4 bases from V and 3 from J; bases not matched to a gene: 7. CDR3 length: 15 amino acids. Germline V gene sequence: CDR1 MNHEY, CDR2 SMNVEV (reference sequence). This chain's CDR3 is CASSSTAGITDTQYF. Written as DNA, the CDR3 is TGTGCCAGCAGTTCGACAGCGGGAATAACAGATACGCAGTATTTT.

This clonotype has just a few counts. The CDR3 loop is CATQDRVPYNEQFF. The CDR3 coding sequence is TGTGCCACCCAAGACAGGGTCCCCTACAATGAGCAGTTCTTC. This chain joins TRBV24-1 and TRBJ2-1; 7 bases are shared with TRBD1. This CDR3 region has 14 residues. The germline V gene encodes CDR1 KGHDR and CDR2 SFDVKD. Trimming took 9 bases from V and 2 from J; bases not matched to a gene: 6.

The sample holds a few counts of this clonotype. V gene TRBV24-1 combines with J gene TRBJ2-5, with D possibly matching TRBD1 (6 bases). The germline CDR1 and CDR2 sequences are KGHDR and SFDVKD. V lost 0 bases, J lost 10 bases, and 8 bases lay in between. The CDR3 contains 12 residues. The DNA of the CDR3 is TGTGCCACCAGTGATTTGCAGGGACACCAGTACTTC. Its protein product is CATSDLQGHQYF.

This clonotype has ten or more counts. The J gene is TRBJ2-7, the V gene TRBV6-1, with TRBD1 matching 7 bases. The CDR3 runs 17 residues. Germline V gene data show CDR1 as MNHNS and CDR2 as SASEGT. J was trimmed by 2 bases and V by 4 bases; bases with no gene match: 14. The chain's CDR3 is CASSVEPGGFTAYEQYF. CDR3 DNA sequence: TGTGCCAGCAGTGTGGAGCCAGGGGGATTTACAGCCTACGAGCAGTACTTC.

In this sample, this clonotype turned up a few times. V gene TRBV7-9 combines with J gene TRBJ1-6; D gene unclear. This CDR3 has 15 residues. CDR1 is SEHNR and CDR2 is FQNEAQ in the germline V gene (reference sequence). Trimming took 5 bases from V and 6 from J, leaving 14 bases between them. The CDR3 DNA follows: TGTGCCAGCAGCCCCGGCGGGATACGTAATTCACCCCTCCACTTT. Translation gives CASSPGGIRNSPLHF.

This clonotype has more than one count but fewer than ten. The chain couples TRBV20-1 to TRBJ1-4, with D perhaps matching TRBD1 (5 bases). The V end lost 6 bases, the J end lost 3 bases, and 14 bases lay between the germline ends. From germline, CDR1 is DFQATT and CDR2 SNEGSKA (reference sequence). The CDR3 has 14 amino acids. The CDR3 DNA reads as TGCAGTGCCGAAACGGGAGGGGCTAATGAAAAACTGTTTTTT. It yields the protein CSAETGGANEKLFF.

This clonotype has a count of ten or more. The chain has TRBV2 and TRBJ2-5; a weak D match, TRBD1 (6 bases). With 7 bases removed from V and 4 bases from J, the gap between germline ends came to 19 bases. Per the germline V gene, CDR1 is SNHLY and CDR2 is FYNNEI. CDR3 size: 15 residues. The CDR3 region is CASKGPRLGGETQYF. Here the CDR3 DNA reads TGTGCCAGCAAAGGTCCGAGGCTAGGGGGAGAGACCCAGTACTTC. Complete variable domain (other parts from reference TRBV2 and TRBJ2-5): EPEVTQTPSHQVTQMGQEVILRCVPISNHLYFYWYRQILGQKVEFLVSFYNNEISEKSEIFDDQFSVERPDGSNFTLKIRSTKLEDSAMYFCASKGPRLGGETQYFGPGTRLLVL.

A few counts support this clonotype. The genes are TRBV19 and TRBJ2-5; tentatively, D is TRBD1 or TRBD2 (5 bases each). Per germline, CDR1 LNHDA and CDR2 SQIVND (reference sequence). This CDR3 has 15 residues. The germline V and J ends were trimmed by 5 bases and 3 bases, with 16 bases remaining between them. The CDR3, as DNA: TGTGCCAGTAGTCCTCTTGGGACGGAAGAAGAGACCCAGTACTTC. This translates into CASSPLGTEEETQYF.

Here the CDR3 reads CASSQDPGYTQYF. The CDR3 DNA follows: TGTGCCAGCAGCCAAGATCCCGGGTATACGCAGTATTTT. The V and J genes are TRBV14 and TRBJ2-3; no firm D call. CDR1 SGHDN and CDR2 FVKESK come from the germline V gene. V was pared by 0 bases and J by 7 bases, with 8 bases between. The CDR3 totals 13 residues.

This clonotype was counted between two and nine times. The chain has TRBV20-1 and TRBJ1-1; TRBD1 agrees at 8 bases. CDR3 length equals 15 residues. Germline CDR1 and CDR2: DFQATT and SNEGSKA (reference sequence). The junction had 10 bases not matched to a gene; V was cut back by 6 bases and J by 1 base. DNA of the CDR3: TGCAGTGCCAAAGACTTCCAGGGGGCGAACACTGAAGCTTTCTTT. Translating it yields CSAKDFQGANTEAFF.

This chain links TRBV5-6 with TRBJ2-2; TRBD2 agrees at 14 bases. The J segment lost 5 bases and the V segment lost 4 bases, leaving 10 bases of the junction unmatched. This CDR3 comprises 18 residues. The germline CDR1 and CDR2 sequences are SGHDT and YYEEEE. The CDR3 nucleotides are TGTGCCAGCAGCCGGGGACTAGCGGGAGAGAGTGGGACCGGGGAGCTGTTTTTT. It encodes CASSRGLAGESGTGELFF.

At least ten counts were recorded for this clonotype. V and J are TRBV30 and TRBJ2-7; 7 bases line up with TRBD1. The CDR3 consists of 12 residues. From germline, CDR1 is GTSNPN and CDR2 SVGIG (reference sequence). V dropped 3 bases and J dropped 6; count of bases not matched to a gene: 5. CDR3 sequence reads: CAWSNDRVEQYF. CDR3 nucleotide sequence: TGTGCCTGGAGCAATGACAGGGTCGAGCAGTACTTC.

This clonotype was observed many times. J is TRBJ2-1 and V is TRBV10-3; 9 nucleotides match TRBD2. The CDR3 is 13 residues long. J gave up 6 bases and V 4 bases, and 1 base lay outside the gene matches. The germline gives CDR1 ENHRY, CDR2 SYGVKD. The CDR3 sequence: CAISGGLANEQFF. CDR3 nucleotide sequence: TGTGCCATCAGTGGGGGACTAGCCAATGAGCAGTTCTTC.

This clonotype was observed many times. The chain combines TRBV11-2 with TRBJ2-5; D unresolved. V was shortened by 1 base and J by 1 base, with 10 bases between the two germline ends. Per germline, CDR1 SGHAT and CDR2 FQNNGV. This CDR3 has 15 amino acids. CDR3 DNA sequence: TGTGCCAGCAGCTTAGGTACTCACTCCCAAGAGACCCAGTACTTC. Translation gives CASSLGTHSQETQYF.

This clonotype appeared many times. J is TRBJ2-5 and V is TRBV18; D not certain. CDR1 and CDR2 (germline): KGHSH, LQKENI. The CDR3 length is 15 residues. The V end lost 3 bases, the J end lost 2 bases, and 13 bases lay between the germline ends. The CDR3 loop is CASSPDGFPQETQYF. The CDR3 coding sequence is TGTGCCAGCTCACCCGACGGGTTTCCTCAAGAGACCCAGTACTTC. The variable domain in full, with the rest retrieved from reference TRBV18 and TRBJ2-5, is NAGVMQNPRHLVRRRGQEARLRCSPMKGHSHVYWYRQLPEEGLKFMVYLQKENIIDESGMPKERFSAEFPKEGPSILRIQQVVRGDSAAYFCASSPDGFPQETQYFGPGTRLLVL.

This clonotype was recorded many times. The CDR3 DNA reads as TGTGCCAGCAGCCCCAGTCCTAGCGCCCGCACAGATACGCAGTATTTT. Its protein is CASSPSPSARTDTQYF. The V call is TRBV7-2, the J call TRBJ2-3; D may be TRBD2 (6 bases). CDR3 size: 16 residues. Germline CDR1 is SGHTA and CDR2 is FQGNSA. V lost 5 bases and J 1 base, leaving 16 bases between the germline ends.

This sequence joins TRBV20-1 and TRBJ2-1; TRBD1 matches 9 bases. V gave up 4 bases and J gave up 4 bases; unmatched junction bases: 5. This CDR3 comprises 14 residues. Germline V gives CDR1 DFQATT, CDR2 SNEGSKA (reference sequence). The CDR3 bases are TGCAGTGCTATACAGGGGGCGCGGTACAATGAGCAGTTCTTC. Residues: CSAIQGARYNEQFF.

The V and J genes are TRBV9 and TRBJ1-2; D is ambiguous. Trimming stripped 3 bases from V and 1 base from J, with 19 bases between. The CDR3 loop spans 17 amino acids. Germline assignment: CDR1 SGDLS and CDR2 YYNGEE. The CDR3: CASSDSDGFGINYGYTF. The CDR3 nucleotides are TGTGCCAGCAGCGACAGCGACGGTTTCGGGATTAACTATGGCTACACCTTC.

The sample holds many counts of this clonotype. The rearrangement links TRBV27 to TRBJ2-7; 8 nucleotides line up with TRBD1. Germline V CDR1 and CDR2: MNHEY, SMNVEV (reference sequence). J gave up 7 bases and V 3 bases, and 8 bases lay outside the gene matches. This CDR3 is built from 14 residues. The CDR3 sequence is CASSFQTGAREQYF. CDR3 DNA: TGTGCCAGCAGTTTCCAGACAGGGGCTAGAGAGCAGTACTTC.

This clonotype was recorded many times. The J gene is TRBJ2-2, the V gene TRBV12-3 or TRBV12-4; D may be TRBD2 (6 bases). The CDR3 covers 13 residues. Trimming took off 8 bases at V and 7 bases at J, with 14 bases between the two ends. The CDR3 spells CASLGLPGGELFF. The CDR3 nucleotides are TGTGCCAGCCTGGGACTCCCTGGCGGGGAGCTGTTTTTT.

This clonotype was seen repeatedly, ten times or more. V usage is TRBV10-3 and J usage is TRBJ1-1; D might be TRBD1 (6 bases). The CDR3 is 14 amino acids. Germline V gives CDR1 ENHRY, CDR2 SYGVKD. V was shortened by 0 bases and J by 8 bases, with 13 bases between the two germline ends. The CDR3 sequence is CAISESLMGHEAFF. CDR3 DNA: TGTGCCATCAGTGAGTCGCTGATGGGACACGAAGCTTTCTTT.

This clonotype was picked up many times. The chain combines TRBV28 with TRBJ2-7, with 8 bases identical to TRBD2. CDR1 and CDR2 (germline): MDHEN, SYDVKM. The length of the CDR3 is 20 residues. Unmatched junction bases numbered 17, after V lost 1 base and J lost 0 bases. The DNA of the CDR3 is TGTGCCAGCAGTTTATATGTTCGGGACCGGGGGGGGACACGCTCCTACGAGCAGTACTTC. It yields the protein CASSLYVRDRGGTRSYEQYF.

This sequence joins TRBV20-1 and TRBJ2-3, with TRBD1 matching over 7 bases. Germline assignment: CDR1 DFQATT and CDR2 SNEGSKA (reference sequence). Losses at the gene ends were 3 bases for V and 1 base for J; bases not matched to a gene: 10. This CDR3 comprises 16 residues. The DNA of the CDR3 is TGCAGTGCTAGTACTTCAAGGGGGCTAGGCACAGATACGCAGTATTTT. Protein product: CSASTSRGLGTDTQYF.

The sample holds a few counts of this clonotype. Being one base from a much bigger clone, this may be a read error. The chain joins TRBV18 to TRBJ2-7; D is unclear. CDR1 KGHSH and CDR2 LQKENI come from the germline V gene. V lost 5 bases to trimming and J lost 3 bases, with 14 bases between them. The CDR3 loop spans 14 amino acids. The CDR3 region has the DNA TGTGCCAGCTCAAGCGCCGGGCTGCTCTACGAGCAGTACTTC. Residues: CASSSAGLLYEQYF.